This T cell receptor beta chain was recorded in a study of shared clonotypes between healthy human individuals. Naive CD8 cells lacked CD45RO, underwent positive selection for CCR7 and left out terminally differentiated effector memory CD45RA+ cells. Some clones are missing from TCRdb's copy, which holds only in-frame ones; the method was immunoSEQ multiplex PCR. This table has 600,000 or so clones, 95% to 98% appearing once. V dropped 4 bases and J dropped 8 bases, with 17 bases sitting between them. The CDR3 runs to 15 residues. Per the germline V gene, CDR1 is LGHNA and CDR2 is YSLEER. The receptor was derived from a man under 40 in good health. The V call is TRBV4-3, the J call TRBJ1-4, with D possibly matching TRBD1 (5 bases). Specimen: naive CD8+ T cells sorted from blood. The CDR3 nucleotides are TGCGCCAGCAGCCCTTGGGCGGGGCGAGGGGAAAAACTGTTTTTT. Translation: CASSPWAGRGEKLFF.